These 3 T cell receptor beta chains came from one sample sequenced in a study of OX40 agonist ivuxolimab in advanced cancers. Assay: immunoSEQ multiplex PCR; the TCRdb copy retains only in-frame clones and omits some. The sample has roughly 90,000 clones; 70% to 90% are singletons. The sequenced sample was CD4+ or CD8+ T cells sorted from blood, obtained in a trial of the OX40 agonist ivuxolimab. Every receptor here comes from an adult with an advanced solid tumor such as melanoma, head and neck, liver or kidney cancer.

CDR3 loop: CASSSDRGHEKLFF. CDR3 in DNA: TGTGCCAGCAGCAGTGACAGGGGGCATGAAAAACTGTTTTTT. The chain combines TRBV7-9 with TRBJ1-4; 10 bases line up with TRBD1. The CDR3 totals 14 residues. Germline V gene data show CDR1 as SEHNR and CDR2 as FQNEAQ (reference sequence). The V gene end was trimmed by 5 bases and the J gene end by 6 bases; junction bases not matched to a gene: 3.

This clone has more than one count but fewer than ten. The chain couples TRBV11-2 to TRBJ1-5; D uncertain. The CDR3 extends over 14 amino acids. Trimming stripped 1 base from V and 1 base from J, with 5 bases between. Per germline, CDR1 SGHAT and CDR2 FQNNGV. The CDR3 DNA reads as TGTGCCAGCAGCTTAGGGAGAAGCAATCAGCCCCAGCATTTT. This gives the protein CASSLGRSNQPQHF.

This chain uses TRBV29-1 with TRBJ1-1, with 10 bases that match TRBD1. The J segment lost 8 bases and the V segment lost 7 bases, leaving 7 bases of the junction unmatched. CDR1 is SQVTM, CDR2 ANQGSEA, per germline. This CDR3 contains 12 residues. This CDR3 reads CSGDRGNREAFF. The CDR3 nucleotides read TGCAGCGGGGACAGGGGAAACCGAGAAGCTTTCTTT. The variable domain in full, completed from reference TRBV29-1 and TRBJ1-1, reads SAVISQKPSRDICQRGTSLTIQCQVDSQVTMMFWYRQQPGQSLTLIATANQGSEATYESGFVIDKFPISRPNLTFSTLTVSNMSPEDSSIYLCSGDRGNREAFFGQGTRLTVV.